This TCR beta chain was profiled in a study of blood T cell repertoires in COVID-19. Whole-study context: Italy, Spain and the United States were the sources of the convalescent and acute COVID-19 samples. Nucleic acid was either cDNA or gDNA, and it came from T cells, B-cell-depleted T cells, or PBMCs.

The CDR3 is 15 amino acids. Germline CDR1 is SNHLY and CDR2 is FYNNEI. V lost 7 bases and J lost 1, with 16 bases in between. In the original processing: Amplification with reference gene primers provided the estimates of nucleated cell counts. Produced via immunoSEQ multiplex PCR; TCRdb's table is partial and in-frame only. The DNA was the basis for D and trimming; V, J and clone size are from that table. The sample holds about 130,000 clones; 85% are singletons and the top ten take more than 6.5%. The sequencing input was peripheral blood. The clonotype comes from an older man with active or convalescent COVID-19. V gene TRBV2 combines with J gene TRBJ1-1, with D unclear. In DNA, the CDR3 is TGTGCCAGCAAAAACCCAAGCCAAACGAACACTGAAGCTTTCTTT. Its translation: CASKNPSQTNTEAFF.